The sequence of this T cell receptor beta chain was determined in a study of blood T cells in healthy people across ages. Next came a second PCR, run for about 6 to 12 cycles, which used a sample-barcoded 5' primer along with a J-beta primer mix. Each of the cDNA molecules was tagged by a template-switch adaptor with 12 random nucleotides. Each sample provided no less than 2.5 million CDR3-containing paired-end reads. TCRdb re-derived calls from the 5' RACE reads in MiXCR, one entry per CDR3 protein. The sample holds about 800,000 distinct CDR3 sequences, roughly 60% seen once. J lost 7 bases, V lost 5 bases, and 14 bases had no gene match. The CDR3 has 17 residues. Germline values: CDR1 SGHVS, CDR2 FNYEAQ.

The sequence came from a man between 25 and 39 years old in good health. What was sequenced was blood. The V gene is TRBV7-6, the J gene TRBJ2-1; TRBD1 agrees at 10 bases. In DNA, the CDR3 is TGTGCCAGCAGCCCGTTCTGGGGGGACAGGGGTCCTAATGAGCAGTTCTTC. Its translation: CASSPFWGDRGPNEQFF.